The 13 T cell receptor beta chains below all came from one sample that was sequenced in a study of cytomegalovirus exposure and HLA in healthy donors. Repertoires were generated with immunoSEQ multiplex PCR, while TCRdb's copy carries only in-frame clones and drops some. The sample contains more than 250,000 clones, about nine tenths of which appear only once. The specimen sequenced was PBMCs. The origin of the receptors is a woman aged 18-30 years in good health and CMV-seronegative.

V gene TRBV6-5 combines with J gene TRBJ2-7; D is perhaps TRBD1 (5 bases). The V gene's germline CDR1 is MNHEY and CDR2 SVGAGI. This CDR3 region has 13 residues. The V end was cut by 2 bases, the J end by 3 bases, with 8 bases between. DNA of the CDR3: TGTGCCAGCAGTTACAGGCAGGGCTACGAGCAGTACTTC. Protein sequence: CASSYRQGYEQYF.

The V gene is TRBV7-9, the J gene TRBJ1-2; tentative D call: TRBD1 (6 bases). The germline CDR1 and CDR2 sequences are SEHNR and FQNEAQ (reference sequence). The CDR3 spans 13 residues. V lost 1 base to trimming and J lost 7 bases, with 10 bases between them. This chain's CDR3 is CASSLVAGVGYTF. The CDR3 DNA follows: TGTGCCAGCAGCTTAGTGGCAGGGGTTGGCTACACCTTC.

V usage is TRBV7-6 and J usage is TRBJ1-2; 8 bases align to TRBD1. V dropped 0 bases and J dropped 0; count of bases not matched to a gene: 9. From germline, CDR1 is SGHVS and CDR2 FNYEAQ. CDR3 length: 18 amino acids. CDR3 nucleotides: TGTGCCAGCAGCTTAGCGTCAGGGGGCGCGTTTACTAACTATGGCTACACCTTC. It encodes CASSLASGGAFTNYGYTF.

The sample holds a few counts of this clone. The CDR3 bases are TGTGCCAGCAGCCTCAGACAGGGGGGCACCGGGGAGCTGTTTTTT. Translated, it gives CASSLRQGGTGELFF. The genes are TRBV7-2 and TRBJ2-2; 9 positions agree with TRBD1. V shed 5 bases and J 4 bases; nucleotides not matched to a gene: 5. This CDR3 has 15 amino acids. CDR1 is SGHTA and CDR2 is FQGNSA in the germline V gene.

The J gene is TRBJ2-7, the V gene TRBV5-4; 7 positions agree with TRBD2. CDR3 length: 18 residues. CDR1 and CDR2 (germline): SGHNT, YYREEE (reference sequence). V was clipped by 0 bases and J by 4 bases; unmatched bases: 16. The CDR3 nucleotides read TGTGCCAGCAGCTTGGACGGAGCCTCCGGACTAGTTAGGTACGAGCAGTACTTC. Amino acids: CASSLDGASGLVRYEQYF.

The V and J genes are TRBV12-5 and TRBJ1-2; a possible D gene is TRBD1 (5 bases). Between the trimmed V and J ends, which lost 0 bases and 4 bases, there was a span of 21 bases. This CDR3 contains 18 residues. CDR1 LGHNT and CDR2 FRNRAP come from the germline V gene. CDR3 protein: CASGLVGGGRRDPYGYTF. CDR3 DNA sequence: TGTGCTAGTGGTTTGGTAGGCGGGGGTCGCCGTGATCCCTATGGCTACACCTTC.

V is TRBV4-3 and J is TRBJ2-1, with D unresolved. The CDR3 extends over 15 amino acids. Trimming removed 0 bases from V and 7 bases from J, with 13 bases in between. Germline CDR1 is LGHNA and CDR2 is YSLEER. The CDR3 loop is CASSQDPLGSNEQFF. CDR3 DNA sequence: TGCGCCAGCAGCCAAGATCCGCTAGGTTCGAATGAGCAGTTCTTC.

The chain is built from TRBV6-6 and TRBJ2-7; 9 nucleotides align to TRBD1. The V gene's germline CDR1 is MNHNY and CDR2 SVGAGI (reference sequence). This CDR3 has 13 residues. Trimming cost V 7 bases and J 7 bases; bases outside gene matches: 8. CDR3 sequence reads: CASKGQGRGEQYF. The CDR3 region has the DNA TGTGCCAGCAAAGGACAGGGGAGGGGGGAGCAGTACTTC.

Of note for this clone: The identical CDR3 is also encoded by other nucleotide sequences in the sample. V usage is TRBV29-1 and J usage is TRBJ2-3; weak D call: TRBD1 (6 bases). V dropped 4 bases and J dropped 3 bases, with 8 bases sitting between them. From germline, CDR1 is SQVTM and CDR2 ANQGSEA. The CDR3 is 12 residues long. The CDR3 region has the DNA TGCAGCGTTGGGCAGGGGACAGATACGCAGTATTTT. Translated, it gives CSVGQGTDTQYF.

This chain connects TRBV6-4 to TRBJ1-1; D may be TRBD1 (6 bases). Germline CDR1 and CDR2: MRHNA and SNTAGT. V lost 3 bases and J 7 bases, leaving 12 bases between the germline ends. This CDR3 comprises 13 residues. DNA of the CDR3: TGTGCCAGCAGTGATCAGGGGAGGGGTGAAGCTTTCTTT. Its protein is CASSDQGRGEAFF.

The chain has TRBV27 and TRBJ1-1; 9 bases fit TRBD1. Germline lookup yields CDR1 MNHEY and CDR2 SMNVEV (reference sequence). V trimming: 2 bases; J trimming: 10 bases; junction bases outside the gene matches: 11. The CDR3 sequence is 15 residues long. CDR3 sequence (DNA): TGTGCCAGCAGTTTAGGGACAGGGACAGCCGGGCGAGCTTTCTTT. This encodes CASSLGTGTAGRAFF.

The CDR3 spells CASSIGDRGRLGEQFF. CDR3 DNA: TGTGCCAGTAGTATAGGGGACAGGGGGCGGTTGGGTGAGCAGTTCTTC. J is TRBJ2-1 and V is TRBV19; 12 positions match TRBD1. V lost 1 base, J lost 9 bases, and 7 bases stayed unmatched. This CDR3 is built from 16 residues. Germline V gene data show CDR1 as LNHDA and CDR2 as SQIVND (reference sequence).

This clone occurred a few times. The chain employs TRBV11-2 and TRBJ1-2; 7 bases fit TRBD1. Germline trimming cut 5 bases from V and 2 bases from J; bases unmatched to any gene: 5. This CDR3 has 14 amino acids. Germline V CDR1 and CDR2: SGHAT, FQNNGV. In DNA, the CDR3 is TGTGCCAGCAGCCAAGACAGGGCAAACTATGGCTACACCTTC. Protein product: CASSQDRANYGYTF.